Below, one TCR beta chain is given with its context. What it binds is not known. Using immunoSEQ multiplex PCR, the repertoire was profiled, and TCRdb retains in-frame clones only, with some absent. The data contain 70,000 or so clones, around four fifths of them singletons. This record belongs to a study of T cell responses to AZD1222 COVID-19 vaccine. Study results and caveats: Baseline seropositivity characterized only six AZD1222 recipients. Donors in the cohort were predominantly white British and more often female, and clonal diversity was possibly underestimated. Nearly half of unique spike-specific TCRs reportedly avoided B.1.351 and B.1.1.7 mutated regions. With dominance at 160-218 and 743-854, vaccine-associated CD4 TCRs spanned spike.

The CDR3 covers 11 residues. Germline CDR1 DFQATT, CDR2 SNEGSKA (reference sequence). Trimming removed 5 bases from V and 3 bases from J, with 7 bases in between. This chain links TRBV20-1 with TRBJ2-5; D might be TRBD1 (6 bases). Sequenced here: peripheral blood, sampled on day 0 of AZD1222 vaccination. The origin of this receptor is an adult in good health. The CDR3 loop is CSAAGEETQYF. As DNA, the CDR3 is TGCAGTGCTGCAGGGGAAGAGACCCAGTACTTC.